Listed here are 28 T cell receptor beta chains from one sample, sequenced in a study of blood T cell repertoires in COVID-19. Profiled with immunoSEQ multiplex PCR; TCRdb holds only in-frame clones, not every one. The sample has approximately 30,000 clones, about 88% seen once. Source material: peripheral blood. The receptors here all came from a woman older than 75 with active or convalescent COVID-19.

The chain has TRBV24-1 and TRBJ2-5, with 7 bases that match TRBD1. V shed 4 bases and J 2 bases; nucleotides not matched to a gene: 9. Per germline, CDR1 KGHDR and CDR2 SFDVKD. The CDR3 totals 16 residues. CDR3 nucleotides: TGTGCCACCAGTGAACCCTCTCCGGGACAGCAAGAGACCCAGTACTTC. Its protein product is CATSEPSPGQQETQYF.

The rearrangement uses TRBV28 and TRBJ2-2, with 8 nucleotides matching TRBD2. This CDR3 is built from 15 residues. The V gene's germline CDR1 is MDHEN and CDR2 SYDVKM. Trimming at V came to 6 bases and at J to 4 bases, leaving 7 bases not matched to a gene. CDR3 in DNA: TGTGCCAGCAGACGGGGGGGACGAGCCACCGGGGAGCTGTTTTTT. Translation gives CASRRGGRATGELFF.

The genes are TRBV29-1 and TRBJ2-1; 7 nucleotides match TRBD2. CDR3 length: 13 residues. Germline CDR1 reads SQVTM; CDR2 reads ANQGSEA. V lost 4 bases to trimming and J lost 4 bases; unmatched junction nucleotides: 4. For the CDR3, the DNA is TGCAGCGTTGGGCCCGGGAGGTACAATGAGCAGTTCTTC. Its protein product is CSVGPGRYNEQFF.

J is TRBJ1-6 and V is TRBV4-1; no clear D. Germline lookup yields CDR1 MGHRA and CDR2 YSYEKL. V was cut by 1 base and J by 3 bases, with 10 bases left in between. This CDR3 spans 16 amino acids. CDR3 nucleotides: TGCGCCAGCAGCCAAGGTTTCGGTAACTATAATTCACCCCTCCACTTT. This gives the protein CASSQGFGNYNSPLHF.

The chain is built from TRBV5-1 and TRBJ2-7, with TRBD2 identical over 14 bases. There are 15 residues in the CDR3. Per the germline V gene, CDR1 is SGHRS and CDR2 is YFSETQ. V lost 4 bases to trimming and J lost 3 bases; unmatched junction nucleotides: 3. CDR3 loop: CASSLGTSGGYEQYF. The CDR3 DNA sequence: TGCGCCAGCAGCCTTGGGACTAGCGGGGGCTACGAGCAGTACTTC.

The chain employs TRBV4-2 and TRBJ2-7, with 9 bases lining up with TRBD2. This CDR3 region has 17 residues. Germline loops: CDR1 LGHNA, CDR2 YNFKEQ. Losses at the gene ends were 0 bases for V and 2 bases for J; bases not matched to a gene: 8. CDR3 protein: CASSQDLGTSFTYEQYF. The CDR3 DNA is TGTGCCAGCAGCCAAGATCTTGGGACTAGCTTTACCTACGAGCAGTACTTC.

The CDR3 sequence: CASSLGELSAFF. In nucleotides, the CDR3 is TGTGCCAGCAGCTTAGGCGAGTTATCTGCTTTCTTT. The chain employs TRBV13 and TRBJ1-1, with D unclear. V lost 0 bases, J lost 11 bases, and 10 bases lay in between. Germline lookup yields CDR1 PRHDT and CDR2 FYEKMQ (reference sequence). The CDR3 has 12 amino acids.

DNA for the CDR3: TGTGCCAGTAGTAGGGGGCCCTACAATGAGCAGTTCTTC. This sequence encodes CASSRGPYNEQFF. This chain uses TRBV19 with TRBJ2-1, with D perhaps matching TRBD1 (6 bases). CDR1 and CDR2 from the germline V gene are LNHDA and SQIVND (reference sequence). V was pared by 4 bases and J by 2 bases, with 6 bases between. The CDR3 sequence is 13 residues long.

The V and J genes are TRBV5-1 and TRBJ2-2; 9 nucleotides line up with TRBD2. V was pared by 4 bases and J by 6 bases, with 1 base of the junction left unmatched. This CDR3 is built from 13 residues. Germline CDR1 is SGHRS and CDR2 is YFSETQ. The chain's CDR3 is CASSQRGAGELFF. Written as DNA, the CDR3 is TGCGCCAGCAGCCAGCGGGGGGCCGGGGAGCTGTTTTTT.

This clone appeared once. The chain has TRBV2 and TRBJ1-5; a possible D gene is TRBD1 (6 bases). The V end lost 3 bases, the J end lost 0 bases, and 9 bases lay between the germline ends. This CDR3 contains 15 residues. Germline V CDR1 and CDR2: SNHLY, FYNNEI. CDR3 in amino acids: CASSEDSASNQPQHF. DNA for the CDR3: TGTGCCAGCAGTGAGGACAGTGCTAGCAATCAGCCCCAGCATTTT. Complete variable domain (other parts from reference TRBV2 and TRBJ1-5): EPEVTQTPSHQVTQMGQEVILRCVPISNHLYFYWYRQILGQKVEFLVSFYNNEISEKSEIFDDQFSVERPDGSNFTLKIRSTKLEDSAMYFCASSEDSASNQPQHFGDGTRLSIL.

The gene calls are TRBV11-2 and TRBJ1-2; 7 nucleotides match TRBD1. The CDR3 has 14 residues. Germline assignment: CDR1 SGHAT and CDR2 FQNNGV. The V and J ends lost 5 bases and 10 bases, in that order; junction bases with no gene match: 13. The chain's CDR3 is CASSLGTATFYYTF. CDR3 nucleotide sequence: TGTGCCAGCAGCCTGGGGACAGCAACCTTTTACTACACCTTC.

This chain connects TRBV28 to TRBJ1-2, with D unclear. Trimming cost V 6 bases and J 4 bases, with 12 bases left between them. CDR3 length equals 13 residues. Germline V lookup: CDR1 MDHEN, CDR2 SYDVKM. The CDR3 sequence is CASRPSGSYGYTF. The CDR3 nucleotides read TGTGCCAGCAGGCCGTCCGGGTCCTATGGCTACACCTTC.

As to this clone: A read error may account for a junction end that differs from germline. This chain joins TRBV2 and TRBJ1-6, with 9 bases identical to TRBD1. Per the germline V gene, CDR1 is SNHLY and CDR2 is FYNNEI. The CDR3 is made up of 11 amino acids. The CDR3 sequence is CASSERDRALF. CDR3 in DNA: TGTGCCAGCAGTGAACGGGACAGGGCTCTCTTT.

CDR3 DNA sequence: TGTGCCAGCAGTGAGCGGGTTTTAAAACTGTTTTTT. Translating gives CASSERVLKLFF. V and J are TRBV2 and TRBJ1-4; D unclear. The CDR3 is 12 residues long. CDR1 and CDR2 (germline): SNHLY, FYNNEI. Deletions cut 3 bases from V and 10 bases from J, with 9 bases between. Looking up the rest from reference TRBV2 and TRBJ1-4 gives the full variable domain: EPEVTQTPSHQVTQMGQEVILRCVPISNHLYFYWYRQILGQKVEFLVSFYNNEISEKSEIFDDQFSVERPDGSNFTLKIRSTKLEDSAMYFCASSERVLKLFFGSGTQLSVL.

V gene TRBV18 combines with J gene TRBJ2-1, with 10 bases that match TRBD2. V was pared by 8 bases and J by 6 bases, with 13 bases of the junction left unmatched. CDR3 length equals 16 residues. Germline V CDR1 and CDR2: KGHSH, LQKENI. CDR3 sequence reads: CASLSTTSGALNEQFF. Written as DNA, the CDR3 is TGTGCCAGCCTCTCGACCACTAGCGGGGCCCTCAATGAGCAGTTCTTC.

The V gene is TRBV19, the J gene TRBJ1-5, with unresolved D. This CDR3 contains 16 residues. Germline CDR1 and CDR2: LNHDA and SQIVND (reference sequence). V lost 4 bases and J 4 bases, leaving 17 bases between the germline ends. DNA for the CDR3: TGTGCCAGTAGTAGAAGTGGGGAGGTGGGAAATCAGCCCCAGCATTTT. Translating gives CASSRSGEVGNQPQHF.

The chain carries TRBV18 and TRBJ2-7; 10 bases map to TRBD1. CDR3 length equals 14 residues. V lost 3 bases to trimming and J lost 2 bases; unmatched junction nucleotides: 1. Per the germline V gene, CDR1 is KGHSH and CDR2 is LQKENI. The CDR3 nucleotides are TGTGCCAGCTCACCCGGACAGGGGGCCTACGAGCAGTACTTC. This translates into CASSPGQGAYEQYF.

This chain connects TRBV19 to TRBJ2-1, with 9 bases identical to TRBD1. After removal of 8 bases from V and 4 bases from J, the junction contained 6 bases not matched to a gene. This CDR3 has 14 amino acids. Germline V gene sequence: CDR1 LNHDA, CDR2 SQIVND (reference sequence). The CDR3 region has the DNA TGTGCCAGTGCGGACAGGGGAGATTACAATGAGCAGTTCTTC. This sequence encodes CASADRGDYNEQFF.

The genes are TRBV7-2 and TRBJ2-1, with D perhaps matching TRBD1 (6 bases). Germline lookup yields CDR1 SGHTA and CDR2 FQGNSA. The CDR3 covers 13 residues. V lost 5 bases, J lost 8 bases, and 13 bases lay in between. CDR3: CASSVTGFDEQFF. DNA of the CDR3: TGTGCCAGCAGCGTCACAGGGTTCGATGAGCAGTTCTTC.

The chain is built from TRBV30 and TRBJ2-1, with 10 bases lining up with TRBD2. This CDR3 is 13 amino acids long. With V trimmed by 3 bases and J by 6 bases, 2 bases remained unmatched. Germline CDR1 and CDR2: GTSNPN and SVGIG (reference sequence). CDR3: CAWRKRGGNEQFF. The CDR3 DNA is TGTGCCTGGAGGAAGCGGGGGGGCAATGAGCAGTTCTTC.

The V call is TRBV6-5, the J call TRBJ1-4; 10 positions agree with TRBD1. The CDR3 contains 14 residues. In germline, CDR1 is MNHEY, CDR2 SVGAGI. V was pared by 10 bases and J by 5 bases, with 7 bases of the junction left unmatched. The CDR3 is CATRPGQGNEKLFF. DNA for the CDR3: TGTGCCACCCGGCCGGGACAGGGGAATGAAAAACTGTTTTTT.

The rearrangement uses TRBV27 and TRBJ2-3; D call uncertain. V lost 3 bases and J 0 bases, leaving 10 bases between the germline ends. The CDR3 is made up of 15 amino acids. Germline lookup yields CDR1 MNHEY and CDR2 SMNVEV (reference sequence). The CDR3 region is CASSFSRSSTDTQYF. In DNA, the CDR3 is TGTGCCAGCAGTTTTAGCCGATCTAGCACAGATACGCAGTATTTT.

This clone was seen more than once but under ten times. This rearrangement joins TRBV5-6 to TRBJ2-1, with D unclear. Germline-derived CDR1 and CDR2 are SGHDT and YYEEEE. V was trimmed by 2 bases and J by 4 bases, leaving 10 bases between them. This CDR3 is built from 14 residues. The CDR3 DNA is TGTGCCAGCAGCTTTGCGGCCCCATACAATGAGCAGTTCTTC. This translates into CASSFAAPYNEQFF.

The chain employs TRBV6-5 and TRBJ1-2; 11 nucleotides agree with TRBD1. The CDR3 is 16 residues long. Trimming at V came to 2 bases and at J to 4 bases, leaving 6 bases not matched to a gene. CDR1 MNHEY and CDR2 SVGAGI come from the germline V gene. CDR3: CASSYLRTGGSYGYTF. CDR3 nucleotides: TGTGCCAGCAGTTACCTTAGGACAGGGGGCTCCTATGGCTACACCTTC.

The rearrangement uses TRBV2 and TRBJ1-2, with 8 bases identical to TRBD1. CDR1 is SNHLY and CDR2 is FYNNEI in the germline V gene. With 8 bases clipped from V and 5 bases from J, the junction kept 13 bases outside the gene matches. The CDR3 contains 15 residues. Here the CDR3 DNA reads TGTGCCAGCGCTCGGGGACAGGCAAACCCTTATGGCTACACCTTC. Protein product: CASARGQANPYGYTF.

The rearrangement links TRBV29-1 to TRBJ1-5, with 8 nucleotides matching TRBD1. CDR1 is SQVTM, CDR2 ANQGSEA, per germline. This CDR3 is 13 amino acids long. V dropped 3 bases and J dropped 7; count of bases not matched to a gene: 5. CDR3 nucleotide sequence: TGCAGCGTTGAGGACAGGGTTGGGCAGCCCCAGCATTTT. It codes for CSVEDRVGQPQHF.

V usage is TRBV11-1 and J usage is TRBJ2-3; 7 bases align to TRBD1. Germline values: CDR1 SGHAT, CDR2 FQDESV (reference sequence). This CDR3 region has 16 residues. The V and J ends lost 5 bases and 2 bases, in that order; junction bases with no gene match: 10. The CDR3 nucleotides are TGTGCCAGCAGCCCCTGGACAGGCGTATTCACAGATACGCAGTATTTT. Its translation: CASSPWTGVFTDTQYF. The complete variable domain, with remaining parts taken from reference TRBV11-1 and TRBJ2-3, reads EAEVAQSPRYKITEKSQAVAFWCDPISGHATLYWYRQILGQGPELLVQFQDESVVDDSQLPKDRFSAERLKGVDSTLKIQPAELGDSAMYLCASSPWTGVFTDTQYFGPGTRLTVL.

The rearrangement uses TRBV6-1 and TRBJ1-3; D might be TRBD1 (5 bases). Trimming took 2 bases from V and 4 from J, leaving 12 bases between them. Looked up from germline, CDR1 is MNHNS and CDR2 is SASEGT. The CDR3 sequence is 15 residues long. CDR3 loop: CASSESGILGNTIYF. CDR3 sequence (DNA): TGTGCCAGCAGTGAATCAGGGATTCTCGGAAACACCATATATTTT.